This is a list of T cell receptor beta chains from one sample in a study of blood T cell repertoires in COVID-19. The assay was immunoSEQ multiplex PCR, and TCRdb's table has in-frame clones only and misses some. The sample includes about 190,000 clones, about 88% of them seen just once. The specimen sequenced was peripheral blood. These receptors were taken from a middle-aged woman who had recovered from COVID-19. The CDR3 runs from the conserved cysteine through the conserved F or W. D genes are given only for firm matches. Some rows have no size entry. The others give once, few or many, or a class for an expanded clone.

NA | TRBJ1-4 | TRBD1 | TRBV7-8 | TGTGCCAGCAGCCCACGACAGGGGACTAATGAAAAACTGTTTTTT | CASSPRQGTNEKLFF
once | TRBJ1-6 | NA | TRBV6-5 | TGTGCCAGCAGTTACAGAACGAACAGAGATTCACCCCTCCACTTT | CASSYRTNRDSPLHF
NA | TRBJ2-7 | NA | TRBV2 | TGTGCCAGCAGTGAGAGAGCGTTGGAGGAGCAGTACTTC | CASSERALEEQYF
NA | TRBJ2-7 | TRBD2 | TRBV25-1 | TGTGCCTCGGGGGGTATCTCCGAGCAGTACTTC | CASGGISEQYF
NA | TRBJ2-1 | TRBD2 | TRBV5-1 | TGCGCCAGCAGCTCCACATTAGCGGGAGGTATCAATGAGCAGTTCTTC | CASSSTLAGGINEQFF
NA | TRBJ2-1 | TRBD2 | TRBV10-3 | TGTGCCATCAGAGACCCCGGACTAGCGGGAAGAAATGAGCAGTTCTTC | CAIRDPGLAGRNEQFF
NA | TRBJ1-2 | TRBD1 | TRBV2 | TGTGCCAGCAGTGACGAGGGGGCCAGAGTGGGATCTGGCTACACCTTC | CASSDEGARVGSGYTF
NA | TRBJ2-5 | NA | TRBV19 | TGTGCCAGTAGTATTCTAAGCGGCAGCCCAGAGACCCAGTACTTC | CASSILSGSPETQYF
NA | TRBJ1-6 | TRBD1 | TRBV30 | TGTGCCTGGACGACAGGGGGGAATTCACCCCTCCACTTT | CAWTTGGNSPLHF
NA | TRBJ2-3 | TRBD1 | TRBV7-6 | TGTGCCAGCAGCACCCGACAGGGGACAGATACGCAGTATTTT | CASSTRQGTDTQYF
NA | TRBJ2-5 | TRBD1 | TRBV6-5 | TGTGCCAGCAGTTACTCCAACACAGGGGGCGGAGGGACCCAGTACTTC | CASSYSNTGGGGTQYF
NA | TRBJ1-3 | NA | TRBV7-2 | TGTGCCAGCAGCTGGGCATCGTTTCGGTCCTCTGGAAACACCATATATTTT | CASSWASFRSSGNTIYF
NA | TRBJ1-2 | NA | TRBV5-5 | TGTGCCAGCAGCTTGGTTGGCGTGGGGCGAAACTATGGCTACACCTTC | CASSLVGVGRNYGYTF
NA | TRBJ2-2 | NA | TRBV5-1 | TGCGCCAGCAGCCGACCCGGGGGTGCCGGGGAGCTGTTTTTT | CASSRPGGAGELFF
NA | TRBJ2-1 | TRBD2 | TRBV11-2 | TGTGCCAGCAGCTCGCCCGGCGGGAGATCCTACAATGAGCAGTTCTTC | CASSSPGGRSYNEQFF
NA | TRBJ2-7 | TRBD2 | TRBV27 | TGTGCCAGCAGTTGGACGGGGGGTTCCTACGAGCAGTACTTC | CASSWTGGSYEQYF
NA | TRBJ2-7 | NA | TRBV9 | TGTGCCAGCAGCCGACAGGAAAGGGCCTCCTACGAGCAGTACTTC | CASSRQERASYEQYF
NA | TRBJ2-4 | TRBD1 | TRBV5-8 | TGTGCCAGCAGCTTGGGGACAGGGGCCGCAAACATTCAGTACTTC | CASSLGTGAANIQYF
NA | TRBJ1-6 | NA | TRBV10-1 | TGCGCCAGCGCGAGGGGGGGATCACCCCTCCACTTT | CASARGGSPLHF
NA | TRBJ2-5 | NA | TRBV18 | TGTGCCAGCTCATCTGGCGCGGGGAGTGAGACCCAGTACTTC | CASSSGAGSETQYF
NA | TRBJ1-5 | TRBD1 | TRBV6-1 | TGTGCCAGCAGTGAAGCGCCACAGGGGTCGACGAGCAATCAGCCCCAGCATTTT | CASSEAPQGSTSNQPQHF
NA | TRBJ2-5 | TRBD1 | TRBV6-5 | TGTGCCAGCCAAAGGGGAGACAGGGATTCCGAGACCCAGTACTTC | CASQRGDRDSETQYF
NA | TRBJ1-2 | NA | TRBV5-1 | TGCGCCAGCAGCCTAGGACAGATTAACTATGGCTACACCTTC | CASSLGQINYGYTF
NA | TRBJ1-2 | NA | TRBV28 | TGTGCCAGCACCACAGCAGGCAGTACTAACTATGGCTACACCTTC | CASTTAGSTNYGYTF
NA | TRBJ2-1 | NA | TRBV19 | TGTGCCAGTGGAACGGGACAAGACTACAATGAGCAGTTCTTC | CASGTGQDYNEQFF
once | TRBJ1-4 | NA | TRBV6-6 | TGTGCCAGCAGTTACTCGGGGGGTTTTAATGAAAAACTGTTTTTT | CASSYSGGFNEKLFF